This paragraph covers one TCR beta chain sequence. The antigen is not known. This record belongs to a study of T cell responses to AZD1222 COVID-19 vaccine. Whole-study findings and limits: There were mostly white British donors and more females than males, and clonal diversity was possibly underestimated.

TCRdb keeps only in-frame clones here, not all; method: immunoSEQ multiplex PCR. Of approximately 89,000 clones listed, around nine tenths are singletons. Germline CDR1 reads LNHNV; CDR2 reads YYDKDF (reference sequence). The ends were cut back, 1 base at V and 0 bases at J, with 10 bases in the middle. This CDR3 contains 15 residues. The TCR sequence derives from an adult who received the AZD1222 COVID-19 vaccine. The V gene is TRBV15, the J gene TRBJ2-7; a possible D gene is TRBD2 (6 bases). Specimen: peripheral blood, collected 28 days after the second AZD1222 dose. The CDR3, as DNA: TGTGCCACCAGCAGAGGCGGGGCGAGCTCCTACGAGCAGTACTTC. Amino acid sequence: CATSRGGASSYEQYF. The variable domain in full, with the rest retrieved from reference TRBV15 and TRBJ2-7, is DAMVIQNPRYQVTQFGKPVTLSCSQTLNHNVMYWYQQKSSQAPKLLFHYYDKDFNNEADTPDNFQSRRPNTSFCFLDIRSPGLGDTAMYLCATSRGGASSYEQYFGPGTRLTVT.